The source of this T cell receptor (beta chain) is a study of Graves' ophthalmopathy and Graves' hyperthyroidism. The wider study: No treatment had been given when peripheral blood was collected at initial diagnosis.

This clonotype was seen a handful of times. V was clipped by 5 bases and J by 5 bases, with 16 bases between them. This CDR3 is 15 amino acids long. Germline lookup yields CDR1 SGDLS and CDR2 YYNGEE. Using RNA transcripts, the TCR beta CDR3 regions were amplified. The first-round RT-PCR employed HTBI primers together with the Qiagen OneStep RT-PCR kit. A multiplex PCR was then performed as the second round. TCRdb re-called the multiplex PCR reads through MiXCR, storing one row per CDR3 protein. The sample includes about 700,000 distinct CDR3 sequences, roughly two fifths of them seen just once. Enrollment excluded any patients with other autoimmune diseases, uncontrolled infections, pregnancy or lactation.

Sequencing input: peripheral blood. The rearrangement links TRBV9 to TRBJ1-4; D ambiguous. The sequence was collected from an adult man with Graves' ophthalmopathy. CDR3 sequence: CASSLNTGRNEKLFF. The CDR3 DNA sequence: TGTGCCAGCAGTTTGAACACCGGGAGGAATGAAAAACTGTTTTTT.